Sequencing of this T cell receptor (beta chain) was carried out in a study of cytomegalovirus exposure and HLA in healthy donors. The study's findings and limits: Most subjects had HLA-A and HLA-B alleles reportedly predicted accurately by TCR beta sequences.

60 Vbeta and 13 Jbeta primers were used in PCR. Sequencing was performed with immunoSEQ multiplex PCR; in TCRdb, only in-frame clones are kept and a portion is missing. The sample comprises approximately 140,000 clones, around 80% of which are singletons, and about 3.5% rests with the top ten. Regarding this clone: The antigen remains unidentified.

Sequencing used PBMCs. The source is a man aged 40-49 years in good health and CMV-seronegative.

DNA of the CDR3: TGTGCCAGCAGCTTGGGTCGGGCTGAAGCTTTCTTT. The encoded protein is CASSLGRAEAFF. This chain links TRBV5-6 with TRBJ1-1; no definite D call. The CDR3 spans 12 residues. Deletions cut 0 bases from V and 6 bases from J, with 6 bases between. Germline values: CDR1 SGHDT, CDR2 YYEEEE. Filled out from reference TRBV5-6 and TRBJ1-1, the complete variable domain reads DAGVTQSPTHLIKTRGQQVTLRCSPKSGHDTVSWYQQALGQGPQFIFQYYEEEERQRGNFPDRFSGHQFPNYSSELNVNALLLGDSALYLCASSLGRAEAFFGQGTRLTVV.